This T cell receptor beta chain was recovered during a study of blood T cell repertoires in COVID-19 (dated by TCRdb to about 2020). In the study overall: Collaborator samples came from the United States, Italy and Spain and covered acute and convalescent phases of COVID-19. Where available, HLA class I and class II types were taken from metadata supplied by the sample provider and were not determined by assay-based typing. A de-identified subject ID, COVID-19 status, age in years and sex were almost always included in the sample metadata. The material from the prospective study consisted of cDNA or gDNA derived from T cells, B-cell-depleted T cells, or PBMCs. Subjects who had been exposed to COVID-19, were actively infected with it, or had recovered from it provided the deeply sampled blood TCRbeta repertoires that made up the dataset. The repertoires were made available in a free public database intended to serve as a resource for research on the immune response to SARS-CoV-2. The samples were drawn from the first 160 participants of the ongoing ImmuneRACE study and from 1,254 subjects provided by 6 global collaborators. On the study overall, not on this receptor specifically: How much clinical and demographic metadata was included differed by source and by participant, and the metadata was provided uncurated.

Note on this clone: This receptor's antigen is unknown. There are no base qualities to consult, and no much larger clone falls within one base.

The immunoSEQ Assay, a bias-controlled multiplex PCR, was used to amplify TCRbeta CDR3 regions from genomic DNA. The original pipeline was this. The number of nucleated cells in each sample was estimated by amplification of reference gene primers within the assay. Sequence reads were collapsed and filtered to measure the absolute abundance of every unique TCRbeta CDR3 rearrangement. For each sample, productive Simpson clonality was calculated as the square root of Simpson's diversity index over productive rearrangements. Held by TCRdb, this immuneACCESS table contains in-frame sequences only and omits some clones. Under half of the omission traces to an unresolved V gene where checked; the cause of the rest is unknown. Clone size and V and J calls were adopted from that table, with D and trimming inferred from the DNA. The sample records roughly 250,000 clones, approximately 90% of which are singletons. 2% to 3% of the sample belongs to the ten largest clones.

Trimming leaves V shorter by 4 bases and J shorter by 1 base, with the junction holding 2 bases beyond the gene matches. According to the germline V gene (reference sequence), CDR1 reads LNHDA and CDR2 reads SQIVND. The CDR3 contains 14 residues, cysteine and phenylalanine counted. Only the CDR3 portion is preserved as DNA: 42 bases, with reading frame beginning at the first base. Participants in the prospective study were aged roughly 18 to 89 years, lived in some 24 United States geographic areas, and enrolled through a virtual design. To assign participants to cohorts, the prospective study relied on clinical history that participants themselves reported in a screening survey and a study questionnaire. Mobile phlebotomists in the prospective study collected whole blood, serum and a nasopharyngeal or oropharyngeal swab from every participant. Participants in the prospective study had the option to provide additional blood draws and questionnaires over a roughly two-month period. Blood samples from the prospective study were shipped frozen or at room temperature prior to DNA extraction.

Sequencing input: PBMCs or T cells enriched from blood (not recorded which). This sequence uses TRBV19 and TRBJ2-7, and 9 junction bases match TRBD1. The clonotype comes from a woman aged 30 to 39 with acute COVID-19. The CDR3 protein is CASSKTGGSYEQYF. The DNA sequence is given as TGTGCCAGTAGTAAGACAGGGGGTTCCTACGAGCAGTACTTC.